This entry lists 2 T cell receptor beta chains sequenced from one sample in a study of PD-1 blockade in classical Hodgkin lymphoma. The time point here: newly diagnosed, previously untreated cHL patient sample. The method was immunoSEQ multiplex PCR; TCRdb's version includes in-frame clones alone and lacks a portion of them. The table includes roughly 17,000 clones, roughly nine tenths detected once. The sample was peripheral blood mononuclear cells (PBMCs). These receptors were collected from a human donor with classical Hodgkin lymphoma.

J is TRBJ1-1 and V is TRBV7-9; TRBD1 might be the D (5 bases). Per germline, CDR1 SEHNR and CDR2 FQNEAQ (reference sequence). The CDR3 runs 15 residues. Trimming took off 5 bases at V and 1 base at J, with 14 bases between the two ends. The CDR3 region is CASSPGGHKNTEAFF. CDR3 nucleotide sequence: TGTGCCAGCAGCCCGGGTGGACACAAGAACACTGAAGCTTTCTTT.

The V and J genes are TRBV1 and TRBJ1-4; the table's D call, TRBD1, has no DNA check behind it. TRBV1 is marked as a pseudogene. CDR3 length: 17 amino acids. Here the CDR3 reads CTSSHRQGAHRNEKLFF. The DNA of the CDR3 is TGCACCAGCAGCCACCGGCAGGGGGCCCATCGAAATGAAAAACTGTTTTTT.